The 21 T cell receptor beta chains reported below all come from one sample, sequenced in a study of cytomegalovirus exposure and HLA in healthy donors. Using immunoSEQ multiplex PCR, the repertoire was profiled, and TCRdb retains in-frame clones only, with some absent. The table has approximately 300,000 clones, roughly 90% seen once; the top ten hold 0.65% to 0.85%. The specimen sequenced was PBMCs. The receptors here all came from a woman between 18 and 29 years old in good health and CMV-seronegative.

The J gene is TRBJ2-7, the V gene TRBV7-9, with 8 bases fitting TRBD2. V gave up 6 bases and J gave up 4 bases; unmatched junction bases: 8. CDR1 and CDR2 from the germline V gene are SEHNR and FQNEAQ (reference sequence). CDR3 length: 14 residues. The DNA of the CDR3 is TGTGCCAGCAGGGGGGGGACTAGAGGTTACGAGCAGTACTTC. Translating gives CASRGGTRGYEQYF.

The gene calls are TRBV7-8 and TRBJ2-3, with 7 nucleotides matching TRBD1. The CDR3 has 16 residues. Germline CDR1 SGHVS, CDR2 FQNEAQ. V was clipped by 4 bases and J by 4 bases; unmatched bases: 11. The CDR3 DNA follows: TGTGCCAGCAGCTCCTTACCGACAGGGAATGCAGATACGCAGTATTTT. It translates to CASSSLPTGNADTQYF. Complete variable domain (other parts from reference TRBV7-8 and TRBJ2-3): GAGVSQSPRYKVAKRGQDVALRCDPISGHVSLFWYQQALGQGPEFLTYFQNEAQLDKSGLPSDRFFAERPEGSVSTLKIQRTQQEDSAVYLCASSSLPTGNADTQYFGPGTRLTVL.

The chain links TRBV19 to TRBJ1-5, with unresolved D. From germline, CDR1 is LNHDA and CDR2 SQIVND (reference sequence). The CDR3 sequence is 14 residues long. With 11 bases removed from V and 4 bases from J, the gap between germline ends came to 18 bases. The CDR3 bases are TGTGCCTCCAAAAGGTTCCAGGATAATCAGCCCCAGCATTTT. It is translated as CASKRFQDNQPQHF. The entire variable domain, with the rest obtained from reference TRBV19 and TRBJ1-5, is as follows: DGGITQSPKYLFRKEGQNVTLSCEQNLNHDAMYWYRQDPGQGLRLIYYSQIVNDFQKGDIAEGYSVSREKKESFPLTVTSAQKNPTAFYLCASKRFQDNQPQHFGDGTRLSIL.

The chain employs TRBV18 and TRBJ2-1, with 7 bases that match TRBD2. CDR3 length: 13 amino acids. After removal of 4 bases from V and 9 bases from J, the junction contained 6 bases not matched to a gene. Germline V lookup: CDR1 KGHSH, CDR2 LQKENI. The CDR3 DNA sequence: TGTGCCAGCTCACAGGCGGGAGAGGTTGAGCAGTTCTTC. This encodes CASSQAGEVEQFF. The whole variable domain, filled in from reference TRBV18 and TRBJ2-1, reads NAGVMQNPRHLVRRRGQEARLRCSPMKGHSHVYWYRQLPEEGLKFMVYLQKENIIDESGMPKERFSAEFPKEGPSILRIQQVVRGDSAAYFCASSQAGEVEQFFGPGTRLTVL.

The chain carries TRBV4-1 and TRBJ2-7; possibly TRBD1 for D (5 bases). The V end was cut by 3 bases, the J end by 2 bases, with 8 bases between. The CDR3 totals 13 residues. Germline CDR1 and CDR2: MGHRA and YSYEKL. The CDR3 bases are TGCGCCAGCAGCCACAGGGAAGCCTACGAGCAGTACTTC. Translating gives CASSHREAYEQYF.

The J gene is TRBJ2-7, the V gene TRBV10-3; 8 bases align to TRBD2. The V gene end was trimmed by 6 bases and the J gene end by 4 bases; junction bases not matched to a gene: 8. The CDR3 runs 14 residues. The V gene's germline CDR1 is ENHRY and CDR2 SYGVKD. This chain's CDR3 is CAIRDGGAGYEQYF. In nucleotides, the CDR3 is TGTGCCATCAGAGACGGGGGGGCGGGATACGAGCAGTACTTC.

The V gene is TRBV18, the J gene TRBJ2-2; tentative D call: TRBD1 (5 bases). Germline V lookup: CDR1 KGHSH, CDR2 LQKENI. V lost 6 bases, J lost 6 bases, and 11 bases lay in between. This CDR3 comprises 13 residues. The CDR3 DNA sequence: TGTGCCAGCTCGCTTCAGGGATCCGGGGAGCTGTTTTTT. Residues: CASSLQGSGELFF.

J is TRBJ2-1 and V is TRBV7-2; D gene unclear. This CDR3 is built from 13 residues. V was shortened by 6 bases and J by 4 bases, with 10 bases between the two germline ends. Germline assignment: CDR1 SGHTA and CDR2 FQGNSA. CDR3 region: CASRRESYNEQFF. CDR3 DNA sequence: TGTGCCAGCAGAAGAGAATCGTACAATGAGCAGTTCTTC.

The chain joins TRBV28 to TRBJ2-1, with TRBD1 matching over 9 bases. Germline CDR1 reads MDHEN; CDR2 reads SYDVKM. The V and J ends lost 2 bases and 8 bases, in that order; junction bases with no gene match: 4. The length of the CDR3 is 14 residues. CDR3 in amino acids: CASSLRDRVYEQFF. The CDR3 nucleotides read TGTGCCAGCAGTTTACGGGACAGGGTCTATGAGCAGTTCTTC.

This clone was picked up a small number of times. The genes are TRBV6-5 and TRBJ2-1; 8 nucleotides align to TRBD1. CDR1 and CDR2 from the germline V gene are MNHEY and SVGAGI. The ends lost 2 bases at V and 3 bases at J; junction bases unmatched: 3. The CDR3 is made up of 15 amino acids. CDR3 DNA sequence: TGTGCCAGCAGTTACGATGACAGGGGCTACAATGAGCAGTTCTTC. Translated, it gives CASSYDDRGYNEQFF.

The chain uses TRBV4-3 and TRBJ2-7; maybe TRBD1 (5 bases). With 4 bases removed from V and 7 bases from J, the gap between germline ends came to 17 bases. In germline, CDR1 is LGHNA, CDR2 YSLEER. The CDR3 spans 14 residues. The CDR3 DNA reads TGCGCCAGCAGCCCCCAATGGGGTCAGGGAGAGCAGTACTTC. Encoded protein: CASSPQWGQGEQYF.

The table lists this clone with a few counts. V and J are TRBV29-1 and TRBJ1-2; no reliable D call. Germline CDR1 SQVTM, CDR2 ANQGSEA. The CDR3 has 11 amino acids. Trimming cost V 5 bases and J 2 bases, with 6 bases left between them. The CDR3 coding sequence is TGCAGCGTTTCGGTAAACTATGGCTACACCTTC. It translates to CSVSVNYGYTF.

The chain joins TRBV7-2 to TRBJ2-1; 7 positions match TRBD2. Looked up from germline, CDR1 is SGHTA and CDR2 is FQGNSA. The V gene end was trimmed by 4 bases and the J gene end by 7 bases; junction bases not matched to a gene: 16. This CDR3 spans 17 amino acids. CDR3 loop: CASSWGGKAGPGNEQFF. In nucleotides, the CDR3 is TGTGCCAGCAGCTGGGGCGGTAAAGCGGGGCCGGGGAATGAGCAGTTCTTC.

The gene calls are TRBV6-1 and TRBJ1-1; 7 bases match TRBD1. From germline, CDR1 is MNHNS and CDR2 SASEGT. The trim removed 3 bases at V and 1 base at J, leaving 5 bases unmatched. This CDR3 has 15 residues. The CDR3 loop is CASSDRTGTNTEAFF. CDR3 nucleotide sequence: TGTGCCAGCAGTGACAGGACAGGAACGAACACTGAAGCTTTCTTT.

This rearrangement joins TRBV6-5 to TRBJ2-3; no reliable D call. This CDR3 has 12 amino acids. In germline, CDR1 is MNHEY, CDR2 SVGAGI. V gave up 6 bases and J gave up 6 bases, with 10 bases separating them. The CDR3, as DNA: TGTGCCAGCAGCCCCAGGATGGATACGCAGTATTTT. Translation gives CASSPRMDTQYF.

CDR3: CASSPPNPAGSYEQYF. The CDR3 DNA reads TGTGCCAGCTCACCACCAAACCCAGCAGGGTCGTACGAGCAGTACTTC. J is TRBJ2-7 and V is TRBV18; a weak D match, TRBD1 (5 bases). The germline CDR1 and CDR2 sequences are KGHSH and LQKENI. There are 16 residues in the CDR3. V dropped 0 bases and J dropped 4 bases, with 16 bases sitting between them.

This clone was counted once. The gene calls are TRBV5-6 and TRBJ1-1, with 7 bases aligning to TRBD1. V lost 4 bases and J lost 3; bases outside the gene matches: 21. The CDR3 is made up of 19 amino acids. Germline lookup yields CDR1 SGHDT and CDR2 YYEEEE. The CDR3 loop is CASSPEANRDSGRYTEAFF. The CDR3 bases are TGTGCCAGCAGCCCGGAGGCAAACCGGGACAGCGGGCGGTACACTGAAGCTTTCTTT.

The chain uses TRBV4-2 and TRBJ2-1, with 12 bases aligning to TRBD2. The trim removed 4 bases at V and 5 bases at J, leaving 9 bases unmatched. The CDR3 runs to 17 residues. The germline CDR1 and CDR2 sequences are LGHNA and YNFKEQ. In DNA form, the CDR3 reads TGTGCCAGCAGCCCTCCTAGCGGGAGGGGACCCGACAATGAGCAGTTCTTC. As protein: CASSPPSGRGPDNEQFF.

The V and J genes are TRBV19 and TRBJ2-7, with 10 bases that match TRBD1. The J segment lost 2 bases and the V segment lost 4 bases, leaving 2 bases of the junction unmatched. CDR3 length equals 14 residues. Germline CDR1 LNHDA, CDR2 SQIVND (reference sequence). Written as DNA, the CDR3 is TGTGCCAGTAGTAGCGGGACAGGGGCCTACGAGCAGTACTTC. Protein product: CASSSGTGAYEQYF. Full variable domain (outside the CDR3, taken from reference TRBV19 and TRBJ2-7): DGGITQSPKYLFRKEGQNVTLSCEQNLNHDAMYWYRQDPGQGLRLIYYSQIVNDFQKGDIAEGYSVSREKKESFPLTVTSAQKNPTAFYLCASSSGTGAYEQYFGPGTRLTVT.

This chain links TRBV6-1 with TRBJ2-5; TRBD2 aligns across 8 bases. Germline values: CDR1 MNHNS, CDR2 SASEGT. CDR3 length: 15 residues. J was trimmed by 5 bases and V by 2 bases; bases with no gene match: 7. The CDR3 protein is CASSELSGSMETQYF. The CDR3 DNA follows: TGTGCCAGCAGTGAACTAAGCGGGAGTATGGAGACCCAGTACTTC.

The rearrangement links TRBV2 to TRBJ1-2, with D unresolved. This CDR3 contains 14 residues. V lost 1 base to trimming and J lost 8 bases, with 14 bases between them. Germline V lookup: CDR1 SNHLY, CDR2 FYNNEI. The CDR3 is CASSEDWLREGYTF. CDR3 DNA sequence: TGTGCCAGCAGTGAAGATTGGCTGCGGGAAGGCTACACCTTC.